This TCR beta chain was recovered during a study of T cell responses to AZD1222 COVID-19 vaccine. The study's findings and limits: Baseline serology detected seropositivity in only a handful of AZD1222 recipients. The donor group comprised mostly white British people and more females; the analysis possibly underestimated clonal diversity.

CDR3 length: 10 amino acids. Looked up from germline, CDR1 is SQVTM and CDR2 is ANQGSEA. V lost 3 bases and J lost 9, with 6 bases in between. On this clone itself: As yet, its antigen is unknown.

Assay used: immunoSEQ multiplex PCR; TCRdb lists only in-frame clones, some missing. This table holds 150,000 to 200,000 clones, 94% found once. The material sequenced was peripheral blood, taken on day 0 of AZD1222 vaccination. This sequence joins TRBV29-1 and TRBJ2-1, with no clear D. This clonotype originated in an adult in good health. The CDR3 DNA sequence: TGCAGCGTTGAGAGAGGTGAGCAGTTCTTC. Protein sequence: CSVERGEQFF.